This T cell receptor beta chain was identified in a study (dated by TCRdb to about 2013). Taken from cysteine to phenylalanine, the CDR3 has 14 residues. The sequence is cut down to CDR3 DNA, 42 bases in frame from base 1. Germline trimming: 1 base from V, 7 bases from J; junction bases outside gene matches: 2. According to the germline V gene, CDR1 reads SGHDN and CDR2 reads FVKESK. Reads for this sample came from an Illumina Genome Analyzer IIx. TCRdb trimmed the raw reads at Q25, called clones with MiXCR and kept productive beta chains. Rows with a matching CDR3 protein are joined into one entry that keeps the most common DNA and genes. The sample includes 12,000 to 15,000 distinct CDR3 sequences, with around 30% observed a single time. The top ten clonotypes cover approximately 16% of the sample. Comment on this clonotype: The clone's antigen remains unknown. Per-nucleotide qualities are absent, and no much larger clonotype sits a single base away.

The V gene is TRBV14 and the J gene is TRBJ2-1, and 9 bases in between align with TRBD2. The sample was blood. The sequence derives from a human donor. The CDR3 protein: CASSQVAGANEQFF. The base sequence is TGTGCCAGCAGCCAAGTAGCGGGAGCAAATGAGCAGTTCTTC.